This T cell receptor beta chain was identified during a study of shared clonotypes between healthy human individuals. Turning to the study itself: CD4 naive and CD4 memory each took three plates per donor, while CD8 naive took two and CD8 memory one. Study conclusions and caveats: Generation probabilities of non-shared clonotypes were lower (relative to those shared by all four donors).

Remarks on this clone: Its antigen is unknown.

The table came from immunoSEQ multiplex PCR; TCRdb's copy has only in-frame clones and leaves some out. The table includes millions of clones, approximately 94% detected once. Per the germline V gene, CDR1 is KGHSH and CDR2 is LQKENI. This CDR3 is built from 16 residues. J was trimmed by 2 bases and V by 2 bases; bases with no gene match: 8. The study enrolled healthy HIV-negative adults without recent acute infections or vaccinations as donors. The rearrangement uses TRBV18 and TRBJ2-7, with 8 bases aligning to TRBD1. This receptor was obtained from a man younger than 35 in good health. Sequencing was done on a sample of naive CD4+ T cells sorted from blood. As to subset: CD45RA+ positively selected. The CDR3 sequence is CASSPGGGTGAYEQYF. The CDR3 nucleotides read TGTGCCAGCTCACCAGGGGGTGGGACAGGAGCCTACGAGCAGTACTTC.